This TCR beta chain was captured in a study of Ad26.COV2.S vaccination and SARS-CoV-2 variants (dated by TCRdb to the early 2020s). Broadly, across the study: TCRbeta repertoire sequencing was used to assess the specificity and breadth of SARS-CoV-2-reactive T cell receptors after Ad26.COV2.S vaccination. The TCR-sequenced set comprised about 30 samples: about 19 Ad26.COV2.S vaccine recipients, 5 placebo recipients and 8 SARS-CoV-2 convalescent individuals.

TCRbeta CDR3 regions were sequenced with the immunoSEQ Assay. After extraction, genomic DNA underwent amplification by bias-controlled multiplex PCR, followed by high-throughput sequencing. The study's processing was this. To quantify the absolute abundance of every unique TCRbeta CDR3 region, sequences were collapsed and filtered. T cell fraction was estimated by normalization of TCRbeta template counts to usable DNA, with usable DNA being measured through amplification of reference genes present in all nucleated cells. Repertoire TCRs were annotated as SARS-CoV-2-specific by exact matching of V gene, CDR3 amino acid sequence and J gene to a known reactive TCR set. MIRA supplied the reference SARS-CoV-2 TCR set, which was filtered for enrichment in COVID-19-positive ImmuneCODE repertoires so that public or cross-reactive TCRs were removed. Drawing on the MIRA antigens, annotated TCRs were analysed further at the level of specific ORF or position within ORF. Breadth was defined as annotated unique rearrangements over total unique productive rearrangements; depth was the summed frequency of those rearrangements. Two-sided Wilcoxon rank-sum tests were applied when comparing TCR breadth between groups. The table comes from immuneACCESS by way of TCRdb, which keeps in-frame sequences with V and J called. Part of the clones is missing from these tables; in studies checked, under half for an unresolved V gene and the rest for unknown reasons. D and trimming were read from the DNA, whereas the V and J calls and clone size are those reported in that table. The sample yields 97,000 or so clones; around three quarters were counted once. The top ten hold 17% of the sample.

Remarks on this clone: It lacks a known antigen. Base qualities were left out, and no much larger clone turns up one base away.

The full study reports these points: It was noted by the authors that total T cell responses may have been underestimated by the TCR breadth and depth analyses. Substantial breadth of spike-specific CD8+ and CD4+ T cell responses was reported after vaccination. Spike-specific TCR breadth was higher in Ad26.COV2.S recipients than in placebo recipients (P = 0.0014). Vaccine and placebo recipients had similar non-spike TCR breadth, a finding consistent with the vaccine containing only spike.

The time point label on this specimen signifies: individuals recovered from natural SARS-CoV-2 infection. A distance of 10 bases separates the germline ends of V and J, which lose 6 bases and 10 bases respectively. The CDR3 has 11 amino acids, counting the end cysteine and phenylalanine. Here the CDR3 DNA is all that survives: 33 bases in frame from base 1. The germline V gene (reference sequence) supplies CDR1 DFQATT and CDR2 SNEGSKA. Sample: peripheral blood, taken after recovery from COVID-19. The sequence joins TRBV20-1 to TRBJ1-6; the D segment could be TRBD1, given 5 matching bases. This clonotype originated in a human donor who had recovered from COVID-19. Here the CDR3 is given as CSAKRGSPLHF. The DNA sequence is as follows: TGCAGTGCGAAGAGGGGATCACCCCTCCACTTT.